Presented here are 21 T cell receptor beta chains from one specimen sequenced in a study of regulatory T cells in long-lasting Graves disease. Time point noted: newly diagnosed GD, antithyroid drugs for less than 3 months. After RNA was extracted from PBMCs, the TCR library was made from it. iRepertoire HTBI primers and Arm-PCR of CDR3 regions built TCR beta libraries. TCRdb reprocessed the multiplex PCR reads via MiXCR and lists one record per CDR3 protein. The data hold approximately 400,000 distinct CDR3 sequences, with 10% to 15% observed a single time. This sample also appeared in a second study, on T cells in Graves' hyperthyroidism and ophthalmopathy.

The material sequenced was peripheral blood mononuclear cells (PBMCs), taken at new diagnosis, from a patient treated with antithyroid drugs. These receptors came from a woman in her late teens or twenties with Graves disease.

This clonotype was counted ten times or more. V usage is TRBV12-3 or TRBV12-4 and J usage is TRBJ1-1; D is uncertain. Trimming removed 3 bases from V and 6 bases from J, with 14 bases in between. The CDR3 extends over 14 amino acids. CDR3: CASSLRVEFAEAFF. The CDR3 bases are TGTGCCAGCAGTTTGAGGGTTGAGTTCGCTGAAGCTTTCTTT.

Regarding this clonotype: This could be a read error, since a much larger clone is one nucleotide away. The rearrangement links TRBV2 to TRBJ1-5; tentative D call: TRBD1 (6 bases). The length of the CDR3 is 14 residues. Germline V gene sequence: CDR1 SNHLY, CDR2 FYNNEI. Trimming stripped 1 base from V and 9 bases from J, with 13 bases between. This CDR3 reads CASSEGTGLWPQHF. CDR3 sequence (DNA): TGTGCCAGCAGTGAAGGAACAGGGCTGTGGCCCCAGCATTTT.

This clonotype was counted many times. The chain is built from TRBV7-9 and TRBJ2-2; D gene uncertain. Germline V lookup: CDR1 SEHNR, CDR2 FQNEAQ (reference sequence). CDR3 size: 13 residues. V lost 1 base and J 7 bases, leaving 7 bases between the germline ends. CDR3: CASSLGLGGELFF. The CDR3 region has the DNA TGTGCCAGCAGCTTAGGGCTCGGCGGGGAGCTGTTTTTT.

V usage is TRBV7-2 and J usage is TRBJ2-3, with 9 bases aligning to TRBD1. The CDR3 has 17 residues. Trimming took 4 bases from V and 2 from J; bases not matched to a gene: 10. CDR1 is SGHTA and CDR2 is FQGNSA in the germline V gene. As DNA, the CDR3 is TGTGCCAGCAGCTACCGACCTAGGACAGGGGACACAGATACGCAGTATTTT. Translation gives CASSYRPRTGDTDTQYF. Combining the CDR3 with reference TRBV7-2 and TRBJ2-3 gives the whole variable domain GAGVSQSPSNKVTEKGKDVELRCDPISGHTALYWYRQSLGQGLEFLIYFQGNSAPDKSGLPSDRFSAERTGGSVSTLTIQRTQQEDSAVYLCASSYRPRTGDTDTQYFGPGTRLTVL.

This clonotype turned up a few times. This chain connects TRBV7-9 to TRBJ1-1; no clear D gene. The CDR3 sequence is 12 residues long. Germline CDR1 reads SEHNR; CDR2 reads FQNEAQ (reference sequence). V lost 1 base, J lost 8 bases, and 8 bases lay in between. CDR3 in DNA: TGTGCCAGCAGCTTAGACACGGCCGAAGCTTTCTTT. Its protein is CASSLDTAEAFF.

The table lists this clonotype with many counts. The rearrangement joins TRBV20-1 to TRBJ1-1; 8 positions match TRBD1. The germline gives CDR1 DFQATT, CDR2 SNEGSKA (reference sequence). The CDR3 consists of 13 residues. The ends lost 6 bases at V and 0 bases at J; junction bases unmatched: 3. The CDR3 loop reads CSAKDRVNTEAFF. The CDR3 region has the DNA TGCAGTGCAAAGGACAGGGTGAACACTGAAGCTTTCTTT.

With respect to this clonotype: It may be a read error: a sequence one base away is much more abundant. The chain has TRBV7-9 and TRBJ1-5; D may be TRBD1 (5 bases). Per germline, CDR1 SEHNR and CDR2 FQNEAQ (reference sequence). The CDR3 contains 12 residues. Trimming cost V 5 bases and J 5 bases, with 7 bases left between them. The CDR3 region is CASSAGYQPQHF. The CDR3 DNA reads TGTGCCAGCAGCGCAGGGTATCAGCCCCAGCATTTT.

V is TRBV4-3 and J is TRBJ1-2; D might be TRBD1 (5 bases). This CDR3 region has 13 residues. The germline V and J ends were trimmed by 2 bases and 8 bases, with 12 bases remaining between them. In germline, CDR1 is LGHNA, CDR2 YSLEER. The CDR3 region has the DNA TGCGCCAGCAGCCAAACTCAGGGTCGAGGCTACACCTTC. This sequence encodes CASSQTQGRGYTF.

At least ten counts were recorded for this clonotype. The gene calls are TRBV10-2 and TRBJ2-1; 10 positions match TRBD2. The V segment lost 7 bases and the J segment 7 bases; nucleotides outside the gene matches: 10. The germline V gene encodes CDR1 WSHSY and CDR2 SAAADI. This CDR3 comprises 15 residues. This chain's CDR3 is CASTVGAGGGNEQFF. Here the CDR3 DNA reads TGCGCCAGCACCGTCGGAGCGGGAGGGGGTAATGAGCAGTTCTTC.

The chain combines TRBV10-3 with TRBJ2-2, with D tentatively TRBD2 (6 bases). The V gene lost 3 bases and the J gene lost 3 bases, with 8 bases spanning the gap. From germline, CDR1 is ENHRY and CDR2 SYGVKD. The CDR3 consists of 14 residues. For the CDR3, the DNA is TGTGCCATCAGTGAAACGGGGGACACCGGGGAGCTGTTTTTT. This gives the protein CAISETGDTGELFF.

This clonotype occurred many times. This chain links TRBV20-1 with TRBJ2-2, with 8 bases matching TRBD1. Germline V lookup: CDR1 DFQATT, CDR2 SNEGSKA (reference sequence). The CDR3 runs to 15 residues. The junction had 3 bases not matched to a gene; V was cut back by 3 bases and J by 0 bases. Here the CDR3 DNA reads TGCAGTGCTAGTAAACAGGGGGCGAACACCGGGGAGCTGTTTTTT. Protein product: CSASKQGANTGELFF.

This clonotype was picked up many times. The chain uses TRBV12-3 or TRBV12-4 and TRBJ2-3; D assignment may be TRBD1 or TRBD2 (5 bases each). The CDR3 has 15 residues. Trimming pared 5 bases from V and 1 base from J, leaving 13 bases between. As DNA, the CDR3 is TGTGCCAGCAGTCTGCCCGGGGACCGCACAGATACGCAGTATTTT. It is translated as CASSLPGDRTDTQYF.

This clonotype has ten or more counts. The chain has TRBV7-2 and TRBJ2-7; 12 bases are a match to TRBD2. This CDR3 spans 15 amino acids. Germline CDR1 SGHTA, CDR2 FQGNSA. The J segment lost 4 bases and the V segment lost 5 bases, leaving 6 bases of the junction unmatched. The CDR3 sequence is CASSRLAGDAYEQYF. As DNA, the CDR3 is TGTGCCAGCAGCCGACTAGCGGGAGATGCGTACGAGCAGTACTTC. Full variable domain (rest looked up from reference TRBV7-2 and TRBJ2-7): GAGVSQSPSNKVTEKGKDVELRCDPISGHTALYWYRQSLGQGLEFLIYFQGNSAPDKSGLPSDRFSAERTGGSVSTLTIQRTQQEDSAVYLCASSRLAGDAYEQYFGPGTRLTVT.

This clonotype was seen ten or more times. The rearrangement uses TRBV20-1 and TRBJ2-7, with 7 bases that match TRBD1. CDR1 and CDR2 from the germline V gene are DFQATT and SNEGSKA (reference sequence). CDR3 size: 15 residues. The trim removed 5 bases at V and 0 bases at J, leaving 10 bases unmatched. The CDR3 sequence: CSAYSSGQSSYEQYF. As DNA, the CDR3 is TGCAGTGCTTACTCATCGGGACAGAGCTCCTACGAGCAGTACTTC.

The chain couples TRBV20-1 to TRBJ2-1; TRBD2 matches at 8 bases. The CDR3 covers 19 residues. The junction had 17 bases not matched to a gene; V was cut back by 4 bases and J by 0 bases. The germline V gene has CDR1 DFQATT and CDR2 SNEGSKA (reference sequence). DNA for the CDR3: TGCAGTGCTATCCCCCCTTTGCTAGCGGGCAGGGGCTCCTACAATGAGCAGTTCTTC. This codes for CSAIPPLLAGRGSYNEQFF.

Comment on this clonotype: A much bigger clone sits one base away, suggesting this may be a read error. The V and J genes are TRBV3-1 and TRBJ2-1; 7 bases agree with TRBD2. Germline V CDR1 and CDR2: LGHDT, YNNKEL (reference sequence). V was pared by 4 bases and J by 16 bases, with 13 bases of the junction left unmatched. The CDR3 extends over 13 amino acids. The CDR3 sequence: CASSRGTGGSKFF. The CDR3 DNA follows: TGTGCCAGCAGCCGAGGGACTGGCGGGAGTAAATTCTTC.

Comment on this clonotype: Possible read error: a much larger clone is one base away. The CDR3 is CSARDRGLVHGYTF. CDR3 nucleotide sequence: TGCAGTGCTAGAGACAGGGGGCTAGTCCATGGCTACACCTTC. The chain employs TRBV20-1 and TRBJ1-2; TRBD1 matches 8 bases. The CDR3 is 14 amino acids. The germline V gene encodes CDR1 DFQATT and CDR2 SNEGSKA (reference sequence). Losses at the gene ends were 0 bases for V and 6 bases for J; bases not matched to a gene: 6.

This clonotype was recorded at least ten times. The chain combines TRBV11-3 with TRBJ2-1; D might be TRBD1 (6 bases). V was shortened by 3 bases and J by 7 bases, with 10 bases between the two germline ends. The germline gives CDR1 SGHNT, CDR2 YENEEA. The CDR3 is 13 amino acids. This chain's CDR3 is CASSFGQLNEQFF. The CDR3 DNA reads as TGTGCCAGCAGCTTCGGACAGCTAAATGAGCAGTTCTTC.

This clonotype was detected many times. The chain carries TRBV24-1 and TRBJ2-3; the match to TRBD2 covers 7 bases. Germline CDR1 reads KGHDR; CDR2 reads SFDVKD. The CDR3 loop spans 15 amino acids. V shed 0 bases and J 3 bases; nucleotides not matched to a gene: 2. The CDR3 DNA reads as TGTGCCACCAGTGATTTGGGGAGGGAAACAGATACGCAGTATTTT. This gives the protein CATSDLGRETDTQYF.

This clonotype was seen a few times. V usage is TRBV7-9 and J usage is TRBJ1-2; a possible D gene is TRBD1 (5 bases). The CDR3 consists of 13 residues. CDR1 SEHNR and CDR2 FQNEAQ come from the germline V gene (reference sequence). Trimming took 6 bases from V and 8 from J, leaving 16 bases between them. The CDR3 region is CASRLQELEGYTF. CDR3 sequence (DNA): TGTGCCAGCAGGCTACAGGAATTGGAGGGCTACACCTTC.

This clonotype showed up many times. This chain uses TRBV5-8 with TRBJ2-5; the D is unclear. There are 14 residues in the CDR3. Trimming removed 2 bases at V and 1 base at J, with 9 bases between. CDR1 is SGHTS, CDR2 YDEGEE, per germline. In DNA form, the CDR3 reads TGTGCCAGCAGCTTTTCACAGAGCCAAGAGACCCAGTACTTC. This codes for CASSFSQSQETQYF.